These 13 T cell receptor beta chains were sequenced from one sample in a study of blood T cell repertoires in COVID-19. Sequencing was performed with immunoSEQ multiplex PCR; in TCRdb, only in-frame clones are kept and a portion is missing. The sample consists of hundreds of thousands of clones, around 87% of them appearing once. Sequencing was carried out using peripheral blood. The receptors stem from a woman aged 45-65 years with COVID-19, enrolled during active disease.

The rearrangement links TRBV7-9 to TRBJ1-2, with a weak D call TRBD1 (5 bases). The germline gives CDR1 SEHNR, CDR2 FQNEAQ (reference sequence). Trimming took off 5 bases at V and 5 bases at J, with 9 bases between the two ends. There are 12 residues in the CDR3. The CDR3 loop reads CASSLRDYGYTF. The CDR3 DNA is TGTGCCAGCAGCCTCAGGGATTATGGCTACACCTTC.

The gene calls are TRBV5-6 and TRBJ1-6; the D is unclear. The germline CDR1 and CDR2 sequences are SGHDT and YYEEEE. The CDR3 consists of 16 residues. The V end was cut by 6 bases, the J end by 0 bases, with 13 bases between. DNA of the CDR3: TGTGCCAGCACCCTGACCGGGAGCTCCTATAATTCACCCCTCCACTTT. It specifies CASTLTGSSYNSPLHF.

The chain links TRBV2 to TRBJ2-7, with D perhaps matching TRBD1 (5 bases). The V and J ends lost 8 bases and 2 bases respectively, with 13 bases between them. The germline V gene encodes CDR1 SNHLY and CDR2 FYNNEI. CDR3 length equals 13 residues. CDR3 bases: TGTGCCAGCGGGGCGACCTTAACCTACGAGCAGTACTTC. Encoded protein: CASGATLTYEQYF. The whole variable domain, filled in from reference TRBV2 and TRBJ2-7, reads EPEVTQTPSHQVTQMGQEVILRCVPISNHLYFYWYRQILGQKVEFLVSFYNNEISEKSEIFDDQFSVERPDGSNFTLKIRSTKLEDSAMYFCASGATLTYEQYFGPGTRLTVT.

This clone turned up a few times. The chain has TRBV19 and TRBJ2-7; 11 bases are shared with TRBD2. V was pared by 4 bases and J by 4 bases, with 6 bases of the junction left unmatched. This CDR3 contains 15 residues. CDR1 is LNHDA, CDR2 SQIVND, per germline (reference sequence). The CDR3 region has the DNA TGTGCCAGTAGTAGGGGACTAGCGGCGTCGTACGAGCAGTACTTC. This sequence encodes CASSRGLAASYEQYF. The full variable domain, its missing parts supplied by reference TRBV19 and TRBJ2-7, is DGGITQSPKYLFRKEGQNVTLSCEQNLNHDAMYWYRQDPGQGLRLIYYSQIVNDFQKGDIAEGYSVSREKKESFPLTVTSAQKNPTAFYLCASSRGLAASYEQYFGPGTRLTVT.

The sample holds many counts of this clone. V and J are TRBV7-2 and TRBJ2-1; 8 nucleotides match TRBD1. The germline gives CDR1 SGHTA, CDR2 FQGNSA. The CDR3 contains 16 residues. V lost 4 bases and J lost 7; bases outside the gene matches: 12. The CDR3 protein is CASSSDRAAARNEQFF. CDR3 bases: TGTGCCAGCAGCTCGGACAGGGCAGCGGCGAGAAATGAGCAGTTCTTC.

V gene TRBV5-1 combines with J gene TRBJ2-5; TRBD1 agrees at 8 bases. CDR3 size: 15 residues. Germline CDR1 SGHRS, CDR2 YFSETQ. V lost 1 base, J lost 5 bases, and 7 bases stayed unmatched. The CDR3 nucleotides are TGCGCCAGCAGCTTGACTGGACAGGGACGCGAGACCCAGTACTTC. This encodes CASSLTGQGRETQYF.

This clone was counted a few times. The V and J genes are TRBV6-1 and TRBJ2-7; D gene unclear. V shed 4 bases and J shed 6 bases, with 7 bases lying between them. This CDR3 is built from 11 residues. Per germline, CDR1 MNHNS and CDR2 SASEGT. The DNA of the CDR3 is TGTGCCAGCAGTGGAGCCGGCGAGCAGTACTTC. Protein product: CASSGAGEQYF.

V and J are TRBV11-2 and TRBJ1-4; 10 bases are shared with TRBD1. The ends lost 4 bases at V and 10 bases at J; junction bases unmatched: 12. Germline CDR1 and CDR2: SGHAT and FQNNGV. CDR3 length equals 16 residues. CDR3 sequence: CASSSSGTGVTGKLFF. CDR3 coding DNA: TGTGCCAGCAGCTCTTCCGGGACAGGGGTTACAGGAAAACTGTTTTTT.

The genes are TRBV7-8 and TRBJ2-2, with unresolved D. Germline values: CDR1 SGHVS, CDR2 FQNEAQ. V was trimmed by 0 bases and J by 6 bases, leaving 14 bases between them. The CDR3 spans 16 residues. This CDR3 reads CASSLAIPGNPGELFF. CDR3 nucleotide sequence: TGTGCCAGCAGCTTAGCGATACCGGGTAATCCCGGGGAGCTGTTTTTT.

The CDR3 DNA is TGTGCCACCAGCAGGACAGGGGCGTGGAACACCATATATTTT. This gives the protein CATSRTGAWNTIYF. The chain couples TRBV15 to TRBJ1-3; TRBD1 matches at 8 bases. The trim removed 3 bases at V and 7 bases at J, leaving 5 bases unmatched. The CDR3 length is 14 residues. Germline CDR1 and CDR2: LNHNV and YYDKDF (reference sequence).

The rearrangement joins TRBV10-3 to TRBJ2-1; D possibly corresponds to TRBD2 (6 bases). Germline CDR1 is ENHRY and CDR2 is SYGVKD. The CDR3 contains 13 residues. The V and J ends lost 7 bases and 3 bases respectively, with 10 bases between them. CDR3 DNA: TGTGCCATCAAAACTAGCAGCTACAATGAGCAGTTCTTC. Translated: CAIKTSSYNEQFF.

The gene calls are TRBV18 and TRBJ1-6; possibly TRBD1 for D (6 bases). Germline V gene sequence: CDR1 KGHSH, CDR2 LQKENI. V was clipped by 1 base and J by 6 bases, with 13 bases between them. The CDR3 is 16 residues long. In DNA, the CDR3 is TGTGCCAGCTCACCACAGTTACAGGGAACTAATTCACCCCTCCACTTT. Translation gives CASSPQLQGTNSPLHF.

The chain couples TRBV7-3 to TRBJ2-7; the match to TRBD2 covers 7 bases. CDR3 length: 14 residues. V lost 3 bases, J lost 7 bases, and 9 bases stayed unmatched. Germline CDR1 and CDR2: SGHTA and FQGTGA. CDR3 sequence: CASSFWDYQGEQYF. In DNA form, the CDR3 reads TGTGCCAGCAGCTTCTGGGACTACCAAGGGGAGCAGTACTTC.